Sequencing of this T cell receptor beta chain was carried out in a study of T cell clonality in common variable immunodeficiency. Study findings and constraints: Reportedly, TCR beta sequences from common variable immunodeficiency showed fewer deletions and N-nucleotide insertions.

To note about this clone: The antigen remains undetermined.

Assay used: immunoSEQ multiplex PCR; TCRdb lists only in-frame clones, some missing. The sample is made up of about 34,000 clones, none counted only once. All CVID subjects were on immunoglobulin replacement for at least one year. No CVID subject was ill or on immunomodulatory drugs when sampled. Blood samples were heparinized, about 4.5 to 8.5 ml per donor. The receptor was derived from a human donor with common variable immunodeficiency. The sequenced material came from peripheral blood mononuclear cells.

The CDR3 DNA, read in part, is TGTGCCAGCATACCCTCAGCGGCCTGGCGCTATAGCAATCAGCCC. It translates to CASIPSAAWRYSNQP. The CDR3 as a whole reads CASIPSAAWRYSNQPQHF. The chain recombines TRBV19 with TRBJ1-5, with D unresolved. The CDR3 end lies 3 residues beyond the end of the read and is filled in from the germline J gene. Germline assignment: CDR1 LNHDA and CDR2 SQIVND (reference sequence). The CDR3 has 18 residues. Trimming removed 9 bases from V and 0 bases from J, with 24 bases in between.